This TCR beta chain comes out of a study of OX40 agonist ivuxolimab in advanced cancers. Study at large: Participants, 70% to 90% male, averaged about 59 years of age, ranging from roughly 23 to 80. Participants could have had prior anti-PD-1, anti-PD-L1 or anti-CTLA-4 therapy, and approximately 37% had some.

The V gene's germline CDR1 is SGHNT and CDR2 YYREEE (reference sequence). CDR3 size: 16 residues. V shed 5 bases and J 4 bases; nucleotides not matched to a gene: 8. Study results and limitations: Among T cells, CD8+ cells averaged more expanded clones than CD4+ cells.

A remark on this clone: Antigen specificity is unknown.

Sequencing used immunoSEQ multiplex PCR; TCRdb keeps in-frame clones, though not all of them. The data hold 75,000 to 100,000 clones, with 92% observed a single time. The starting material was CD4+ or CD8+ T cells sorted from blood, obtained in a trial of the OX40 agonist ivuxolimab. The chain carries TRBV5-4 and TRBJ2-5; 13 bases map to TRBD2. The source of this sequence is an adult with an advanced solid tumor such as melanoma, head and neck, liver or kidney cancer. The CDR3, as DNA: TGTGCCAGCAGGATAGGACTAGCGGGAGTTCCAGAGACCCAGTACTTC. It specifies CASRIGLAGVPETQYF.